Following are 32 T cell receptor beta chains from one sample sequenced in a study of T cell responses to AZD1222 COVID-19 vaccine. Assay used: immunoSEQ multiplex PCR; TCRdb lists only in-frame clones, some missing. The table shows about 170,000 clones, with 85% to 90% occurring only once. The specimen comprised peripheral blood, sampled on day 0 of AZD1222 vaccination. The origin of the receptors is an adult in good health.

The chain is built from TRBV7-2 and TRBJ1-4, with a possible D match to TRBD1 (5 bases). The CDR3 is made up of 15 amino acids. Germline values: CDR1 SGHTA, CDR2 FQGNSA. V shed 3 bases and J shed 7 bases, with 15 bases lying between them. This chain's CDR3 is CASSFSGARTEKLFF. The CDR3 coding sequence is TGTGCCAGCAGCTTCTCCGGGGCCAGGACTGAAAAACTGTTTTTT.

The V and J genes are TRBV19 and TRBJ1-2; D is uncertain. From germline, CDR1 is LNHDA and CDR2 SQIVND (reference sequence). The CDR3 is 14 residues long. V was clipped by 5 bases and J by 6 bases, with 16 bases between them. CDR3 DNA sequence: TGTGCCAGTAGTCGAGGGCCACTATTCGATGGCTACACCTTC. Protein sequence: CASSRGPLFDGYTF.

The chain is built from TRBV27 and TRBJ2-7; 10 bases fit TRBD1. Germline V gives CDR1 MNHEY, CDR2 SMNVEV (reference sequence). The CDR3 is 14 residues long. V shed 3 bases, J shed 4 bases, and the junction held 3 bases outside the gene matches. Here the CDR3 DNA reads TGTGCCAGCAGTTTTGGGGGACAGGGGTACGAGCAGTACGTC. Translation gives CASSFGGQGYEQYV.

CDR3 loop: CASSQEGQRLGYEQYF. The CDR3 DNA sequence: TGTGCCAGCAGCCAAGAGGGCCAGAGGCTTGGGTACGAGCAGTACTTC. The chain couples TRBV4-2 to TRBJ2-7; D is ambiguous. Germline V gene lookup returns CDR1 LGHNA and CDR2 YNFKEQ. CDR3 length equals 16 residues. V lost 0 bases to trimming and J lost 4 bases, with 16 bases between them.

This clone was recorded many times. The V gene is TRBV3-1 (or the pseudogene TRBV3-2), the J gene TRBJ1-4, with unresolved D. CDR1 and CDR2 from the germline V gene are LGHDT and YNNKEL (reference sequence). The CDR3 contains 18 residues. V lost 1 base and J lost 10, with 25 bases in between. The CDR3 reads CASSQVSGGVPPSGKLFF. CDR3 in DNA: TGTGCCAGCAGCCAAGTAAGTGGCGGGGTCCCCCCAAGCGGAAAACTGTTTTTT.

Written as DNA, the CDR3 is TGTGCCAGCAGTCCCCGGGTCGGGTTCAACTACGAGCAGTACTTC. This codes for CASSPRVGFNYEQYF. This chain joins TRBV6-6 and TRBJ2-7; D gene unclear. V was clipped by 5 bases and J by 3 bases, with 17 bases between them. The CDR3 sequence is 15 residues long. In germline, CDR1 is MNHNY, CDR2 SVGAGI (reference sequence).

The rearrangement links TRBV4-3 to TRBJ1-2; no firm D call. Trimming pared 0 bases from V and 4 bases from J, leaving 15 bases between. Per the germline V gene, CDR1 is LGHNA and CDR2 is YSLEER. There are 16 residues in the CDR3. CDR3 sequence (DNA): TGCGCCAGCAGCCAAGAAGTCGCCACCCCGATCTATGGCTACACCTTC. Translating it yields CASSQEVATPIYGYTF.

The chain uses TRBV4-3 and TRBJ2-2; 11 nucleotides align to TRBD1. Germline V gene sequence: CDR1 LGHNA, CDR2 YSLEER. After removal of 5 bases from V and 5 bases from J, the junction contained 7 bases not matched to a gene. CDR3 length: 16 amino acids. The CDR3 nucleotides read TGCGCCAGCAGCGTGGGACAGGGGGTCTTGACCGGGGAGCTGTTTTTT. It codes for CASSVGQGVLTGELFF.

The chain joins TRBV9 to TRBJ2-1; TRBD2 agrees at 7 bases. V lost 3 bases and J lost 2; bases outside the gene matches: 5. CDR1 and CDR2 from the germline V gene are SGDLS and YYNGEE. This CDR3 comprises 15 residues. The CDR3 spells CASSERTSTYNEQFF. CDR3 in DNA: TGTGCCAGCAGCGAGAGGACTAGTACCTACAATGAGCAGTTCTTC.

This clone occurred once. The CDR3 sequence is CASSPTGDEQYF. The CDR3 region has the DNA TGTGCCAGCAGCCCCACAGGGGACGAGCAGTACTTC. The V and J genes are TRBV3-1 (or the pseudogene TRBV3-2) and TRBJ2-7, with 7 nucleotides matching TRBD1. The V gene end was trimmed by 4 bases and the J gene end by 5 bases; junction bases not matched to a gene: 2. The germline V gene has CDR1 LGHDT and CDR2 YNNKEL (reference sequence). This CDR3 comprises 12 residues.

This chain connects TRBV5-1 to TRBJ2-4; D unclear. V gave up 4 bases and J gave up 2 bases, with 13 bases separating them. The CDR3 runs 15 residues. Per the germline V gene, CDR1 is SGHRS and CDR2 is YFSETQ. The CDR3 nucleotides read TGCGCCAGCAGCGTGGACCCGGACCCCAAAAACATTCAGTACTTC. This gives the protein CASSVDPDPKNIQYF. The full variable domain, rest sourced from reference TRBV5-1 and TRBJ2-4, is KAGVTQTPRYLIKTRGQQVTLSCSPISGHRSVSWYQQTPGQGLQFLFEYFSETQRNKGNFPGRFSGRQFSNSRSEMNVSTLELGDSALYLCASSVDPDPKNIQYFGAGTRLSVL.

The CDR3, as DNA: TGCGCCAGCAGCCACACCGGGACAGGGGCCTTTAACTATGGCTACACCTTC. The encoded protein is CASSHTGTGAFNYGYTF. V is TRBV4-1 and J is TRBJ1-2; 10 bases line up with TRBD1. The CDR3 is 17 residues long. Germline CDR1 and CDR2: MGHRA and YSYEKL. V was pared by 3 bases and J by 1 base, with 8 bases of the junction left unmatched.

This sequence joins TRBV6-1 and TRBJ2-7, with TRBD1 matching over 8 bases. The ends lost 2 bases at V and 2 bases at J; junction bases unmatched: 5. The CDR3 is 15 residues long. Germline lookup yields CDR1 MNHNS and CDR2 SASEGT. The CDR3 here is CASSETDRGTYEQYV. CDR3 DNA: TGTGCCAGCAGTGAAACCGACAGGGGAACCTACGAGCAGTACGTC.

This clone showed up many times. The CDR3 bases are TGTGCCAGCAGCCAAGACGGGCAGCGCAATCAGCCCCAGCATTTT. Its protein is CASSQDGQRNQPQHF. The rearrangement links TRBV4-2 to TRBJ1-5; D remains unclear. The CDR3 is 15 amino acids. The ends were cut back, 0 bases at V and 2 bases at J, with 8 bases in the middle. In germline, CDR1 is LGHNA, CDR2 YNFKEQ.

This chain uses TRBV7-9 with TRBJ2-2; D possibly corresponds to TRBD2 (5 bases). Germline assignment: CDR1 SEHNR and CDR2 FQNEAQ (reference sequence). Trimming left V 5 bases short and J 3 bases short, with 22 bases between. The CDR3 extends over 18 amino acids. In DNA, the CDR3 is TGTGCCAGCAGCCCCCCCGTGGGAGCGTCCCGACACACCGGGGAGCTGTTTTTT. Translated, it gives CASSPPVGASRHTGELFF.

The J gene is TRBJ2-2, the V gene TRBV7-2, with 7 bases identical to TRBD2. The CDR3 has 14 residues. CDR1 is SGHTA, CDR2 FQGNSA, per germline. The ends lost 9 bases at V and 1 base at J; junction bases unmatched: 5. The CDR3 region is CASTSALNTGELFF. CDR3 bases: TGTGCCAGTACTAGCGCCCTGAACACCGGGGAGCTGTTTTTT.

V usage is TRBV7-2 and J usage is TRBJ1-3, with D possibly being TRBD1 (6 bases). V shed 5 bases and J shed 0 bases, with 14 bases lying between them. Germline values: CDR1 SGHTA, CDR2 FQGNSA. The CDR3 sequence is 16 residues long. The CDR3 DNA sequence: TGTGCCAGCAGCCCACAGACAGGAGCCTCTGGAAACACCATATATTTT. Its translation is CASSPQTGASGNTIYF.

This clone was seen repeatedly, ten times or more. This rearrangement joins TRBV6-4 to TRBJ2-2; D remains unclear. The CDR3 contains 12 residues. Germline V gene data show CDR1 as MRHNA and CDR2 as SNTAGT. Trimming took off 3 bases at V and 4 bases at J, with 3 bases between the two ends. CDR3 sequence reads: CASSEGTGELFF. For the CDR3, the DNA is TGTGCCAGCAGTGAGGGCACCGGGGAGCTGTTTTTT.

The J gene is TRBJ1-1, the V gene TRBV4-2; D unclear. Germline V gene data show CDR1 as LGHNA and CDR2 as YNFKEQ. The CDR3 length is 16 residues. Trimming shortened V by 0 bases and J by 1 base, and 12 bases separated the two germline ends. Written as DNA, the CDR3 is TGTGCCAGCAGCCAAGATCCAAGGGTAACGAACACTGAAGCTTTCTTT. Translated: CASSQDPRVTNTEAFF.

The rearrangement joins TRBV2 to TRBJ2-1, with 7 bases lining up with TRBD2. The J segment lost 12 bases and the V segment lost 8 bases, leaving 10 bases of the junction unmatched. The CDR3 extends over 12 amino acids. CDR1 and CDR2 (germline): SNHLY, FYNNEI. The CDR3 region has the DNA TGTGCCAGCGGGGGAGGGGATCAGTGGCAGTTCTTC. Residues: CASGGGDQWQFF.

The chain carries TRBV6-2 or TRBV6-3 and TRBJ1-5; maybe TRBD1 (5 bases). Trimming cost V 6 bases and J 1 base, with 7 bases left between them. CDR1 and CDR2 (germline): MNHEY, SVGEGT. The CDR3 spans 13 residues. This CDR3 reads CASSRDSNQPQHF. The CDR3 DNA reads as TGTGCCAGCAGCCGGGACAGCAATCAGCCCCAGCATTTT.

The chain joins TRBV10-2 to TRBJ1-2; 7 positions agree with TRBD1. Germline lookup yields CDR1 WSHSY and CDR2 SAAADI. V dropped 10 bases and J dropped 5; count of bases not matched to a gene: 13. There are 14 residues in the CDR3. The DNA of the CDR3 is TGCGCCACCCTAGGGACAGCGTCAATTTATGGCTACACCTTC. This gives the protein CATLGTASIYGYTF.

V gene TRBV19 combines with J gene TRBJ2-3; 7 nucleotides match TRBD2. Per germline, CDR1 LNHDA and CDR2 SQIVND (reference sequence). This CDR3 comprises 13 residues. V gave up 4 bases and J gave up 6 bases; unmatched junction bases: 4. The CDR3 sequence is CASSREGGDTQYF. The CDR3 DNA reads as TGTGCCAGTAGTAGGGAGGGCGGGGATACGCAGTATTTT.

The rearrangement joins TRBV6-5 to TRBJ2-2; D call uncertain. V dropped 9 bases and J dropped 3 bases, with 14 bases sitting between them. The CDR3 is 14 amino acids. The V gene's germline CDR1 is MNHEY and CDR2 SVGAGI. CDR3 DNA sequence: TGTGCCAGTACCCCCACAATTGACACCGGGGAGCTGTTTTTT. It codes for CASTPTIDTGELFF.

The chain uses TRBV7-8 and TRBJ1-2; D is unclear. Trimming cost V 0 bases and J 7 bases, with 15 bases left between them. This CDR3 spans 15 amino acids. CDR1 is SGHVS and CDR2 is FQNEAQ in the germline V gene. DNA of the CDR3: TGTGCCAGCAGCTTAGCGCTTGGCGCCTCGGCTGGCTACACCTTC. It translates to CASSLALGASAGYTF.

This rearrangement joins TRBV5-6 to TRBJ2-1; D gene uncertain. This CDR3 has 11 amino acids. V dropped 4 bases and J dropped 6 bases, with 5 bases sitting between them. Germline CDR1 reads SGHDT; CDR2 reads YYEEEE. CDR3 sequence: CASSQVNEQFF. As DNA, the CDR3 is TGTGCCAGCAGCCAAGTCAATGAGCAGTTCTTC. Full variable domain (rest looked up from reference TRBV5-6 and TRBJ2-1): DAGVTQSPTHLIKTRGQQVTLRCSPKSGHDTVSWYQQALGQGPQFIFQYYEEEERQRGNFPDRFSGHQFPNYSSELNVNALLLGDSALYLCASSQVNEQFFGPGTRLTVL.

This clone came up once. The V gene is TRBV7-9, the J gene TRBJ2-7; unclear D gene. Germline CDR1 is SEHNR and CDR2 is FQNEAQ (reference sequence). The CDR3 has 13 amino acids. Trimming removed 0 bases at V and 3 bases at J, with 6 bases between. This CDR3 reads CASSLAFGYEQYF. The CDR3 nucleotides read TGTGCCAGCAGCTTAGCGTTTGGCTACGAGCAGTACTTC.

The chain joins TRBV4-1 to TRBJ2-3; 9 bases are a match to TRBD2. Germline V CDR1 and CDR2: MGHRA, YSYEKL. This CDR3 contains 20 residues. V shed 0 bases, J shed 0 bases, and the junction held 13 bases outside the gene matches. The CDR3 spells CASSQEVGVAGLASTDTQYF. CDR3 bases: TGCGCCAGCAGCCAAGAAGTGGGGGTTGCGGGACTAGCTAGCACAGATACGCAGTATTTT.

The V gene is TRBV30, the J gene TRBJ1-1; D call uncertain. Germline V gene sequence: CDR1 GTSNPN, CDR2 SVGIG (reference sequence). V shed 0 bases and J shed 0 bases, with 11 bases lying between them. The length of the CDR3 is 15 residues. The CDR3 here is CAWSVFGSLNTEAFF. Here the CDR3 DNA reads TGTGCCTGGAGTGTATTCGGCAGCTTGAACACTGAAGCTTTCTTT.

The rearrangement uses TRBV27 and TRBJ2-3, with D possibly called TRBD1 or TRBD2 (6 bases each). The CDR3 has 14 amino acids. Germline V gene data show CDR1 as MNHEY and CDR2 as SMNVEV (reference sequence). V lost 3 bases and J 2 bases, leaving 9 bases between the germline ends. CDR3 DNA sequence: TGTGCCAGCAGTTTGGGGGGCGACACAGATACGCAGTATTTT. Its protein is CASSLGGDTDTQYF.

In this sample, this clone turned up once. The chain uses TRBV6-5 and TRBJ1-2; D is uncertain. The V end was cut by 0 bases, the J end by 3 bases, with 14 bases between. The CDR3 length is 16 residues. Germline CDR1 reads MNHEY; CDR2 reads SVGAGI. Here the CDR3 DNA reads TGTGCCAGCAGTTACTCAAACGAGGGCCTGGACTATGGCTACACCTTC. It specifies CASSYSNEGLDYGYTF.

The rearrangement uses TRBV19 and TRBJ2-1; D is unclear. Germline V gene lookup returns CDR1 LNHDA and CDR2 SQIVND (reference sequence). V was pared by 3 bases and J by 3 bases, with 9 bases between. The CDR3 totals 14 residues. For the CDR3, the DNA is TGTGCCAGTAGTATCGGAATAGGCTACAATGAGCAGTTCTTC. As protein: CASSIGIGYNEQFF.